This entry lists 5 T cell receptor beta chains sequenced from one sample in a study of early T cells in non-severe SARS-CoV-2 infection (dated by TCRdb to about 2021). To prepare the library, 5' RACE was applied. Instrument on record: NextSeq 500. TCRdb reanalyzed the raw reads on its own, using fastp at Q25 for trimming and MiXCR for clone calling, and kept in-frame beta chains. One record per CDR3 amino acid sequence lists the most common genes and DNA. The sample has roughly 26,000 distinct CDR3 sequences on record, 4% to 4.5% of them singletons. Under 8% of the sample is in the top ten clones. Specimen: whole blood. These receptors all stem from an adult who was a healthcare worker with PCR-confirmed SARS-CoV-2 infection or an uninfected control (not recorded which).

At least ten counts were recorded for this clonotype. This chain connects TRBV6-2 or TRBV6-3 to TRBJ2-7, with D possibly matching TRBD1 (6 bases). Trimming took off 6 bases at V and 1 base at J, with 16 bases between the two ends. Germline V gene lookup returns CDR1 MNHEY and CDR2 SVGEGT. The CDR3 spans 15 residues. The CDR3 is CASSRDRSGSYEQYF. CDR3 DNA: TGTGCCAGCAGCCGAGACAGGTCCGGTTCCTACGAGCAGTACTTC.

Here the CDR3 DNA reads TGTGCCAGCCGACCGGAATACTCCTACGAGCAGTACTTC. It codes for CASRPEYSYEQYF. V gene TRBV19 combines with J gene TRBJ2-7; D uncertain. Per germline, CDR1 LNHDA and CDR2 SQIVND (reference sequence). V dropped 9 bases and J dropped 0 bases, with 12 bases sitting between them. The CDR3 loop spans 13 amino acids.

This clonotype was found many times. V and J are TRBV6-1 and TRBJ2-3, with 7 bases fitting TRBD2. V lost 3 bases to trimming and J lost 2 bases; unmatched junction nucleotides: 8. Germline values: CDR1 MNHNS, CDR2 SASEGT. CDR3 length equals 16 residues. The CDR3 spells CASSDRGRDYTDTQYF. The DNA of the CDR3 is TGTGCCAGCAGTGATCGGGGCAGGGACTACACAGATACGCAGTATTTT.

This clonotype has ten or more counts. CDR3 residues: CASGIPGTGWTYYEKLFF. The CDR3 DNA sequence: TGTGCCAGCGGGATACCGGGGACAGGGTGGACGTATTATGAAAAACTGTTTTTT. V and J are TRBV6-6 and TRBJ1-4; TRBD1 agrees at 9 bases. CDR1 and CDR2 (germline): MNHNY, SVGAGI (reference sequence). V trimming: 8 bases; J trimming: 6 bases; junction bases outside the gene matches: 19. The CDR3 has 18 amino acids.

With respect to this clonotype: A much larger clone lies one base from this, so it may be a read error. The chain has TRBV12-3 or TRBV12-4 and TRBJ2-2; 8 bases match TRBD1. Trimming at V came to 6 bases and at J to 1 base, leaving 4 bases not matched to a gene. This CDR3 has 15 amino acids. The CDR3, as DNA: TGTGCCAGCAGCTTCGGGACAGGGAACACCGGGGAGCTGTTTTTT. As protein: CASSFGTGNTGELFF.